Described below is a single TCR beta chain sequence and its context. Which antigen it targets is not known. Qualities for individual bases were not recorded, and no much larger clone is one base off. TCRbeta CDR3 regions were amplified from genomic DNA by means of the immunoSEQ Assay, a bias-controlled multiplex PCR. The paper's processing steps were these. Within the assay, amplification of reference gene primers was used to estimate how many nucleated cells each sample contained. Sequence reads were collapsed and filtered to measure the absolute abundance of every unique TCRbeta CDR3 rearrangement. For each sample, productive Simpson clonality was calculated as the square root of Simpson's diversity index over productive rearrangements. Here the immuneACCESS table is served through TCRdb, limited to in-frame sequences with V and J called. Missing clones are a known gap in these copies; in checked studies unresolved V genes cover under half, and the rest lacks a known reason. V and J calls plus clone size are reproduced from that table; the DNA served to infer D and trimming. For this sample there are about 9,000 clones; 65% to 90% appear just once. The biggest ten clones account for around 8% of the sample.

These data are taken from a study of blood T cell repertoires in COVID-19 (dated by TCRdb to about 2020). The study in broad terms: The collaborator samples originated in the United States, Italy and Spain and spanned the acute and convalescent phases of COVID-19. The material from the prospective study consisted of cDNA or gDNA derived from T cells, B-cell-depleted T cells, or PBMCs. The dataset comprised deeply sampled blood TCRbeta repertoires from subjects exposed to, actively infected with, or recovered from COVID-19. The repertoires were released in a freely available public database intended as a resource for research on the immune response to SARS-CoV-2. Samples were obtained from the ongoing ImmuneRACE study (first 160 participants) and from some 1,200 subjects provided by 6 global collaborators. Sample metadata almost always included a de-identified subject ID, COVID-19 status, age in years and sex. Where available, HLA class I and class II types were obtained from metadata supplied by the sample provider rather than from assay-based typing. Study-wide conclusions, independent of this receptor: Clinical and demographic metadata were provided uncurated, with the amount varying by source and participant.

Clipping removes 5 bases from V and 1 base from J, with 6 as the unmatched junction base count. The germline V gene encodes CDR1 SQVTM and CDR2 ANQGSEA. Spanning cysteine to phenylalanine, the CDR3 consists of 15 amino acids. Solely the CDR3 DNA is kept, with 45 bases framed from the first base. Collaborating institutions collected whole blood in K2EDTA tubes following their own protocols. For TCRbeta analysis, collaborators shipped samples in one of three forms: frozen whole blood, isolated PBMCs, or DNA extracted from either of those sample types. The source of this sequence is a human donor in a cohort sampled during active COVID-19. Here the chain combines TRBV29-1 and TRBJ2-2; 8 nucleotides in the junction match TRBD1. Sequenced: peripheral blood. CDR3 region: CSVRPGTGNTGELFF. The DNA sequence is TGCAGCGTTCGTCCCGGGACAGGGAACACCGGGGAGCTGTTTTTT.